This paragraph reports one TCR beta chain. Its antigen is unidentified. The CDR3 has 15 residues. Germline V gene data show CDR1 as SGHAT and CDR2 as FQNNGV. The V and J ends lost 3 bases and 2 bases respectively, with 14 bases between them. Sequencing of TCR beta was performed on blood CD8+ T cells and on blood CD4+ T cells. TEMRA cells were enriched by FACS, and CD4+ and CD8+ T cells were negatively isolated. The sample belongs to a study of CD8 T cells in Susac syndrome. Reverse transcription of roughly 0.5 to 1 ug RNA was carried out with random hexamers. An immunoSEQ multiplex PCR generated amplified TCR beta CDR3 products spanning 54 Vbeta and 13 Jbeta. TCRdb reanalysed the immunoSEQ multiplex PCR reads using MiXCR and keeps one entry per CDR3 protein. The table shows 150,000 to 200,000 distinct CDR3 sequences, with about 94% occurring only once. Study-wide results and caveats: In its TCR sequencing and HLA analysis, the study acknowledged that the number of individuals was relatively small.

Input material: CD4+ T cells from PBMCs. This sequence was found in a human donor in good health. The chain carries TRBV11-2 and TRBJ2-7, with D possibly being TRBD1 (6 bases). In DNA, the CDR3 is TGTGCCAGCAGCTTCCGGACAGAGAACCCCTACGAGCAGTACTTC. Protein: CASSFRTENPYEQYF. Supplemented by reference TRBV11-2 and TRBJ2-7, the full variable domain reads EAGVAQSPRYKIIEKRQSVAFWCNPISGHATLYWYQQILGQGPKLLIQFQNNGVVDDSQLPKDRFSAERLKGVDSTLKIQPAKLEDSAVYLCASSFRTENPYEQYFGPGTRLTVT.